Sequencing of this T cell receptor beta chain was carried out in a study of blood T cell repertoires in COVID-19. Study as a whole: The study drew acute and convalescent COVID-19 samples from the United States, Italy and Spain. In each case, the material was cDNA or gDNA derived from T cells, B-cell-depleted T cells, or PBMCs.

Looked up from germline, CDR1 is MNHEY and CDR2 is SVGAGI. Trimming took 4 bases from V and 4 from J; bases not matched to a gene: 9. This CDR3 is 16 amino acids long. This clone was counted ten times or more. Per the authors' pipeline: Amplification with reference gene primers provided the estimates of nucleated cell counts. Sequencing was performed with immunoSEQ multiplex PCR; in TCRdb, only in-frame clones are kept and a portion is missing. V and J calls and clone size are those listed in that table; D and trimming were worked out from the DNA. The sample includes some 240,000 clones, 65% to 90% of them seen just once.

This chain uses TRBV6-5 with TRBJ2-1; 8 bases align to TRBD2. Input material: peripheral blood. This receptor was identified in a man in his forties or fifties with active or convalescent COVID-19. This CDR3 is CASSSISGLGYNEQFF. In nucleotides, the CDR3 is TGTGCCAGCAGTTCTATCTCGGGACTAGGTTACAATGAGCAGTTCTTC.